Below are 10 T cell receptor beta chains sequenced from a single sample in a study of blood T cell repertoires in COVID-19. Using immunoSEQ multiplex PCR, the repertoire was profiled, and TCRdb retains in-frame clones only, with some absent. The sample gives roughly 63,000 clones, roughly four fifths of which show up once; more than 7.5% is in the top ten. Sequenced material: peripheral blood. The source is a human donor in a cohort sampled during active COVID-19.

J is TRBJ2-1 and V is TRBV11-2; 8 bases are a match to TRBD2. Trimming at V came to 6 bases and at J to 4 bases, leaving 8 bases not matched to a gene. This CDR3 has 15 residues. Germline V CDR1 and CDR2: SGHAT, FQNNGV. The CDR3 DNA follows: TGTGCCAGCAGAGGAACGGGAGGGCGGTACAATGAGCAGTTCTTC. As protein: CASRGTGGRYNEQFF.

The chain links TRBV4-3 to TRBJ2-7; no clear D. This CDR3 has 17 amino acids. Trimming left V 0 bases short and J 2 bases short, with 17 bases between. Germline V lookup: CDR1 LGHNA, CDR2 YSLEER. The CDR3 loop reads CASSQDWAFPPTYEQYF. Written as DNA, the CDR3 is TGCGCCAGCAGCCAAGATTGGGCCTTCCCTCCAACCTACGAGCAGTACTTC.

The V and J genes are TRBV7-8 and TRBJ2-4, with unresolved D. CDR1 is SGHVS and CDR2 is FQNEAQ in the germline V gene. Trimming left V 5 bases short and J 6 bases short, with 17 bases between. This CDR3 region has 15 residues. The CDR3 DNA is TGTGCCAGCAGCCAAAGGCTAGACGGCGGAAACATTCAGTACTTC. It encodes CASSQRLDGGNIQYF.

In nucleotides, the CDR3 is TGTGCCAGCAGTTACTCGCGACAGGGAACTGGCTACACCTTC. This codes for CASSYSRQGTGYTF. The chain combines TRBV6-2 or TRBV6-3 with TRBJ1-2; 7 nucleotides agree with TRBD1. Looked up from germline, CDR1 is MNHEY and CDR2 is SVGEGT. V lost 0 bases to trimming and J lost 7 bases; unmatched junction nucleotides: 5. CDR3 length equals 14 residues.

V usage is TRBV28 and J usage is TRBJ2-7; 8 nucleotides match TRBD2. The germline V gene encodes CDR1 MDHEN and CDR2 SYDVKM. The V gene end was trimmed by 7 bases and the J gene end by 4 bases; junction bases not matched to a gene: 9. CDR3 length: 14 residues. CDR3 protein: CASKIGTSGYEQYF. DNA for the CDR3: TGTGCCAGCAAGATAGGGACTAGTGGATACGAGCAGTACTTC.

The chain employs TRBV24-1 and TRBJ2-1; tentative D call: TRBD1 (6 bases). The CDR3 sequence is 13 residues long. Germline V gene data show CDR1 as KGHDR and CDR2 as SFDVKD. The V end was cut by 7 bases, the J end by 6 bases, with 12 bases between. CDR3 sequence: CATRRQDGNEQFF. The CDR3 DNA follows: TGTGCCACCAGAAGACAGGATGGCAATGAGCAGTTCTTC.

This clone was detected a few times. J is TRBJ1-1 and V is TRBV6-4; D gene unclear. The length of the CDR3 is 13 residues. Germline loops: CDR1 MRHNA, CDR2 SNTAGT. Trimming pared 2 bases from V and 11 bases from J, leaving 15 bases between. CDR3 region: CASSDEGGLVAFF. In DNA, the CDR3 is TGTGCCAGCAGTGACGAGGGTGGCCTCGTGGCTTTCTTT.

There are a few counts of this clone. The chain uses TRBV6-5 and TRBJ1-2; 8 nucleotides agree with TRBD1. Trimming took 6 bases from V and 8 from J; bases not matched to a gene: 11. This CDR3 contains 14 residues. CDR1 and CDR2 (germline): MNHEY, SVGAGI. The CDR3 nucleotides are TGTGCCAGCAGCCACGCGGGGACAGGAGGCGGCTACACCTTC. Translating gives CASSHAGTGGGYTF.

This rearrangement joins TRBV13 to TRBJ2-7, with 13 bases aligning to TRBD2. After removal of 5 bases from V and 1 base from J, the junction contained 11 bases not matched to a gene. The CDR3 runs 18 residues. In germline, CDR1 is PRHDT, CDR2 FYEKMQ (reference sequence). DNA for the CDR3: TGTGCCAGCAGCCCGACCGGACTAGCGGGAGAAGTATCCTACGAGCAGTACTTC. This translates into CASSPTGLAGEVSYEQYF.

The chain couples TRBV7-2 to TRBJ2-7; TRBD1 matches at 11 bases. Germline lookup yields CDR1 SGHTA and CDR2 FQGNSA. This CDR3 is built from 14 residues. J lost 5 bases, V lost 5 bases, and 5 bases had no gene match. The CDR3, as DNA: TGTGCCAGCAGCCGCCGGGACAGGGGGGACGAGCAGTACTTC. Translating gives CASSRRDRGDEQYF.